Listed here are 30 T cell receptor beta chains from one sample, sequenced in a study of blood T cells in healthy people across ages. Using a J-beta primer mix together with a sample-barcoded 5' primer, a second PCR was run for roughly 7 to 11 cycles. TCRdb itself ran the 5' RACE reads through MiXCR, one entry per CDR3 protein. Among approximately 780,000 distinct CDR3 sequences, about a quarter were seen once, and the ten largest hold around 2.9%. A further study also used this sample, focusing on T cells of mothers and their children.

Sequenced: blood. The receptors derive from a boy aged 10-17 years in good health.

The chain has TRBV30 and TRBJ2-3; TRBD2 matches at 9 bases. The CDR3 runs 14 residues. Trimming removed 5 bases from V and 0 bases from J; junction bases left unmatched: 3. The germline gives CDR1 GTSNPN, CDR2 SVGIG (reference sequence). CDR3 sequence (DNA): TGTGCCTGGGGCGGGGGGGGTAGCACAGATACGCAGTATTTT. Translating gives CAWGGGGSTDTQYF.

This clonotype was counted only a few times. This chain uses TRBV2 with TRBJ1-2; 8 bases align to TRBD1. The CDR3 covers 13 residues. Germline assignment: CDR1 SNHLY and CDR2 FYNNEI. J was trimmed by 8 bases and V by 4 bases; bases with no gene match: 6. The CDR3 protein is CASSAPTGEGYTF. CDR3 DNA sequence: TGTGCCAGCAGTGCCCCGACAGGGGAGGGCTACACCTTC.

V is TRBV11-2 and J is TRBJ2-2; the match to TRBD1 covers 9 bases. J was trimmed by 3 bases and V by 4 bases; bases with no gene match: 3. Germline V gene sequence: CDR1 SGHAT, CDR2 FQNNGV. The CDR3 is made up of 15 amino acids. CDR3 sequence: CASSWTGAYTGELFF. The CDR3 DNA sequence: TGTGCCAGCAGCTGGACAGGGGCCTACACCGGGGAGCTGTTTTTT.

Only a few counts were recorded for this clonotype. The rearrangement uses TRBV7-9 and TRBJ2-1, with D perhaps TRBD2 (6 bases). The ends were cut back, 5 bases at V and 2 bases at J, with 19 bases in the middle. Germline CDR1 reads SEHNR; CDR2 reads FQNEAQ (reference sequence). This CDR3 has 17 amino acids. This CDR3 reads CASSARLGGLTYNEQFF. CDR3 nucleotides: TGTGCCAGCAGCGCAAGGCTCGGGGGTCTTACCTACAATGAGCAGTTCTTC.

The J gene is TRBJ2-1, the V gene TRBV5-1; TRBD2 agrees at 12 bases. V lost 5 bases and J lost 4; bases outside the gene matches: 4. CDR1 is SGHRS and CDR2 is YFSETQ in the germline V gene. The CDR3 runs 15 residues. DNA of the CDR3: TGCGCCAGCAGGGAACTAGCGGGGGGTTACAATGAGCAGTTCTTC. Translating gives CASRELAGGYNEQFF.

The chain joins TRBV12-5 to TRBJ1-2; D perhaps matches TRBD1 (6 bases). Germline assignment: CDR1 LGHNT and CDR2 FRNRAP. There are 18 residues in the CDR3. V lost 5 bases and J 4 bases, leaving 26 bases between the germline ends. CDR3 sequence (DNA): TGTGCTAGTGGTCTCATACCGGGGGCCCCGGGAAACTTCTATGGCTACACCTTC. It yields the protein CASGLIPGAPGNFYGYTF.

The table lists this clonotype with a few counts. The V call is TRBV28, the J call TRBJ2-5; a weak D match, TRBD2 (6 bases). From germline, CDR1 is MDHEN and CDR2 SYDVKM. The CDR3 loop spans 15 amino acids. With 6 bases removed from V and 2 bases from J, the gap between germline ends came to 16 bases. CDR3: CASSPLRDSQETQYF. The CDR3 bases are TGTGCCAGCAGCCCCCTTCGGGACTCACAAGAGACCCAGTACTTC.

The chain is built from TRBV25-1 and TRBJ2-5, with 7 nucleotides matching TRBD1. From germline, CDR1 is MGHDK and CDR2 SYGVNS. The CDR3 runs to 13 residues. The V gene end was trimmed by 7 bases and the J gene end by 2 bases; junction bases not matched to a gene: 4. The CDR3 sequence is CASTMTGQETQYF. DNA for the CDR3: TGTGCCAGCACTATGACAGGGCAAGAGACCCAGTACTTC.

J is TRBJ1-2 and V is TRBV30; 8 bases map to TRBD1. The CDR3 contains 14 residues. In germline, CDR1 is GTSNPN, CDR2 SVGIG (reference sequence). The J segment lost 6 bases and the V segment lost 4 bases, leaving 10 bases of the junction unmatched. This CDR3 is CAWTQGGRGHGYTF. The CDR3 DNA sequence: TGTGCCTGGACCCAGGGGGGCAGGGGGCATGGCTACACCTTC.

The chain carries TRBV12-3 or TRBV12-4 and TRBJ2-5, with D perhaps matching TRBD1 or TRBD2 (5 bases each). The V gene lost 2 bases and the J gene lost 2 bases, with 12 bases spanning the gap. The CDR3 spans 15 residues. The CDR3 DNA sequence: TGTGCCAGCAGTTTAAATGGAGAGGGGCAAGAGACCCAGTACTTC. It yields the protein CASSLNGEGQETQYF.

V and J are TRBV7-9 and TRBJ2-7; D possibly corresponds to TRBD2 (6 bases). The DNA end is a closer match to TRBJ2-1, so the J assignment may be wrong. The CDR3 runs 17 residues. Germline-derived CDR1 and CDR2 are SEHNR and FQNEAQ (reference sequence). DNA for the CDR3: TGTGCCAGCAGCGTTGAGGGATTAGGGACTCCATACAATGAGCAGTTCTTC. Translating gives CASSVEGLGTPYNEQFF.

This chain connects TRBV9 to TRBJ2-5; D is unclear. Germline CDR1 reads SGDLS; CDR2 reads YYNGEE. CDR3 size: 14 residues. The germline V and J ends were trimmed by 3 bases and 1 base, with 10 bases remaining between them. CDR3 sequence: CASSALGLQETQYF. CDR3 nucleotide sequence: TGTGCCAGCAGCGCCCTCGGCCTCCAAGAGACCCAGTACTTC. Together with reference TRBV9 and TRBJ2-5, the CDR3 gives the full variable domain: DSGVTQTPKHLITATGQRVTLRCSPRSGDLSVYWYQQSLDQGLQFLIQYYNGEERAKGNILERFSAQQFPDLHSELNLSSLELGDSALYFCASSALGLQETQYFGPGTRLLVL.

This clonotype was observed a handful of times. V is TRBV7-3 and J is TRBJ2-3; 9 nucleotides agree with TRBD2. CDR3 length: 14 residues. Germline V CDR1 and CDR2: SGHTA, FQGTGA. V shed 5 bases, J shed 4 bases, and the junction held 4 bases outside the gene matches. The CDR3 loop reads CASSLGLAPDTQYF. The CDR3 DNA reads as TGTGCCAGCAGCCTGGGACTAGCCCCAGATACGCAGTATTTT. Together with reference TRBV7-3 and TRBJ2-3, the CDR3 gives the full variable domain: GAGVSQTPSNKVTEKGKYVELRCDPISGHTALYWYRQSLGQGPEFLIYFQGTGAADDSGLPNDRFFAVRPEGSVSTLKIQRTERGDSAVYLCASSLGLAPDTQYFGPGTRLTVL.

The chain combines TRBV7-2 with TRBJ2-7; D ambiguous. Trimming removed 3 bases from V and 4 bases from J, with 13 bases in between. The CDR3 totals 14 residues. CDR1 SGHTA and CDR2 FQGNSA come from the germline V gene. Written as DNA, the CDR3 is TGTGCCAGCAGCTTTATGTTTAAATTTTACGAGCAGTACTTC. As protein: CASSFMFKFYEQYF. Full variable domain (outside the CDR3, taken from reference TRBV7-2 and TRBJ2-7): GAGVSQSPSNKVTEKGKDVELRCDPISGHTALYWYRQSLGQGLEFLIYFQGNSAPDKSGLPSDRFSAERTGGSVSTLTIQRTQQEDSAVYLCASSFMFKFYEQYFGPGTRLTVT.

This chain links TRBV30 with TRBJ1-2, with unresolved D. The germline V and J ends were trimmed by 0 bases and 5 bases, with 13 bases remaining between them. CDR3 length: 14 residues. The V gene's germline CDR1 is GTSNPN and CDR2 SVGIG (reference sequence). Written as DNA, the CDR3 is TGTGCCTGGAGTGTAAGTAGCGAGAAGTATGGCTACACCTTC. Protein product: CAWSVSSEKYGYTF.

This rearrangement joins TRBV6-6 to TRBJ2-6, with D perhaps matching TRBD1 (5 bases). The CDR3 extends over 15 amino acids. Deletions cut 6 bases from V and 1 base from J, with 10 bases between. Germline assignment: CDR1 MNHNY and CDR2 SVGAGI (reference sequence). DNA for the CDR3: TGTGCCAGCAGACGCGACAGTTCTGGGGCCAACGTCCTGACTTTC. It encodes CASRRDSSGANVLTF.

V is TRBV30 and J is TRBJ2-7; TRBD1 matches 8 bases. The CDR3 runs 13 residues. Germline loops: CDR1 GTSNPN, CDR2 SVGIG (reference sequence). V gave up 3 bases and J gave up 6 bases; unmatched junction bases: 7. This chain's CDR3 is CAWSAGGHGEQYF. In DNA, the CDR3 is TGTGCCTGGAGCGCAGGGGGCCATGGCGAGCAGTACTTC.

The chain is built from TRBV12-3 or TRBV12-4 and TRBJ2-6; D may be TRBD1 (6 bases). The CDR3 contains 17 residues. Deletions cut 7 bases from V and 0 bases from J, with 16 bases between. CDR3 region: CASMEGQPVSGANVLTF. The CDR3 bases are TGTGCCAGCATGGAAGGACAGCCCGTCTCTGGGGCCAACGTCCTGACTTTC.

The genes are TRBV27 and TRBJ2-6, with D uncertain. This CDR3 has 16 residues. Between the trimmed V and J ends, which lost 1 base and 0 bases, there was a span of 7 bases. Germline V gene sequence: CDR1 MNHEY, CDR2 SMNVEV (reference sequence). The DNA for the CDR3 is TGTGCCAGCAGTTTATATGCAGCCTCTGGGGCCAACGTCCTGACTTTC. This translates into CASSLYAASGANVLTF.

The CDR3 coding sequence is TGCGCCAGCAGCTCCCGGGACAGGGTGGCTAATGAAAAACTGTTTTTT. Protein sequence: CASSSRDRVANEKLFF. The rearrangement uses TRBV5-1 and TRBJ1-4, with 9 positions matching TRBD1. Per the germline V gene, CDR1 is SGHRS and CDR2 is YFSETQ. J gave up 3 bases and V 3 bases, and 6 bases lay outside the gene matches. This CDR3 has 16 residues.

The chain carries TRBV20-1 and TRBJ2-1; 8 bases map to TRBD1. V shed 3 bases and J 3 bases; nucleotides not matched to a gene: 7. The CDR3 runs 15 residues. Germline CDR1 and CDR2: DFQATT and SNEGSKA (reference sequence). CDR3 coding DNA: TGCAGTGCTAGGGACAGGGTGGTGGGCTACAATGAGCAGTTCTTC. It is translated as CSARDRVVGYNEQFF.

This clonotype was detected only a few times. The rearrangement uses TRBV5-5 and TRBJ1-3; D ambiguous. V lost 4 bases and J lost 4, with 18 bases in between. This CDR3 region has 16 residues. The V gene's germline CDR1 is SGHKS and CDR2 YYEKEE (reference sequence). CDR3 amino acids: CASSVEPGTVGNTIYF. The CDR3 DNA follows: TGTGCCAGCAGCGTGGAGCCGGGCACGGTCGGAAACACCATATATTTT.

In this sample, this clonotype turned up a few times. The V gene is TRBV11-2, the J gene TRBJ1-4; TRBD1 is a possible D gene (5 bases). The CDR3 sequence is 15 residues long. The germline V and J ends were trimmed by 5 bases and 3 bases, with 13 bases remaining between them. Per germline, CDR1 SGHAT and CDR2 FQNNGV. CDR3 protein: CASSTGGGANEKLFF. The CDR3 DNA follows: TGTGCCAGCAGCACAGGTGGCGGGGCTAATGAAAAACTGTTTTTT. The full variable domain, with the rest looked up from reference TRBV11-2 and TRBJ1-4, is EAGVAQSPRYKIIEKRQSVAFWCNPISGHATLYWYQQILGQGPKLLIQFQNNGVVDDSQLPKDRFSAERLKGVDSTLKIQPAKLEDSAVYLCASSTGGGANEKLFFGSGTQLSVL.

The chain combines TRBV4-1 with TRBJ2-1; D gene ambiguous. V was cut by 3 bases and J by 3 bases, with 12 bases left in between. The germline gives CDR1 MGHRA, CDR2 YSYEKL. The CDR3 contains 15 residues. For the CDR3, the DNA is TGCGCCAGCAGCCAGGCCGGACCACTCTACAATGAGCAGTTCTTC. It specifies CASSQAGPLYNEQFF.

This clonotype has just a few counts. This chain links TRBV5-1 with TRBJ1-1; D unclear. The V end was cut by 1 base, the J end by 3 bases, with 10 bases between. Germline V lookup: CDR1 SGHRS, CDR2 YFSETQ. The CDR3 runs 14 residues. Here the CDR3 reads CASSLRTDYTEAFF. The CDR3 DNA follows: TGCGCCAGCAGCTTGAGGACTGATTACACTGAAGCTTTCTTT.

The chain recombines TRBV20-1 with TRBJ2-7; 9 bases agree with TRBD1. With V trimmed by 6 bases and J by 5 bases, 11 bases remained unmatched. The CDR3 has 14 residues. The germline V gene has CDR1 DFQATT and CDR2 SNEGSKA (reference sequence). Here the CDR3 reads CSAGQGMTTHEQYF. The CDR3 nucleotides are TGCAGTGCCGGACAGGGGATGACGACCCACGAGCAGTACTTC.

The CDR3 reads CASSFGPATNTEAFF. The CDR3 DNA sequence: TGCGCCAGCAGCTTCGGTCCAGCCACGAACACTGAAGCTTTCTTT. The rearrangement joins TRBV5-1 to TRBJ1-1, with D unclear. The CDR3 consists of 15 residues. Germline loops: CDR1 SGHRS, CDR2 YFSETQ. Trimming left V 2 bases short and J 1 base short, with 12 bases between.

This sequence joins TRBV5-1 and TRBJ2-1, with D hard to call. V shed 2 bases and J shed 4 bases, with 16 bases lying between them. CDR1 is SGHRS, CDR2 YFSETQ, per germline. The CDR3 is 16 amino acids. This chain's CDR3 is CASSFPTRVVYNEQFF. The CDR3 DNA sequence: TGCGCCAGCAGCTTCCCGACACGGGTGGTTTACAATGAGCAGTTCTTC.

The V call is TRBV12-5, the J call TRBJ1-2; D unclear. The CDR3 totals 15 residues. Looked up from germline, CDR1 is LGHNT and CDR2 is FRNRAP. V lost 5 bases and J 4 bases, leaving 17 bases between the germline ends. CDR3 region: CASGVSGLSSYGYTF. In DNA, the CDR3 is TGTGCTAGTGGTGTCTCCGGACTGTCTAGCTATGGCTACACCTTC.

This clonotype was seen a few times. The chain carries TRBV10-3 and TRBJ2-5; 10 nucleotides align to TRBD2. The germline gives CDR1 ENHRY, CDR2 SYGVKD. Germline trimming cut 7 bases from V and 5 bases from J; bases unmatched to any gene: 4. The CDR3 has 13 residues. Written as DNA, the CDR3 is TGTGCCATCAATAGCGGGGGGATGGAGACCCAGTACTTC. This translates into CAINSGGMETQYF.